These T cell receptor beta chains were read from a single sample in a study of CD8+ T cells in alopecia areata. TCRdb keeps only in-frame clones here, not all; method: immunoSEQ multiplex PCR. The table records 70,000 to 95,000 clones, roughly half of them present only once. Sequencing used NKG2D-high CD8+ T cells sorted from blood. The receptor set was obtained from a human donor with alopecia areata. The conserved cysteine and the conserved F or W are not part of the CDR3 here. The order of the fields is CDR3 protein, J gene, V gene, D gene. A D gene is named only where the DNA matches it firmly.

CDR3aa: ASSAVTRILGTDTQY
j_gene: TRBJ2-3
v_gene: TRBV5-4
d_gene: .

CDR3aa: ASSLSPSSYNEQF
j_gene: TRBJ2-1
v_gene: TRBV11-2
d_gene: .

CDR3aa: ASSVGLAGPNTGELF
j_gene: TRBJ2-2
v_gene: TRBV7-9
d_gene: TRBD2

CDR3aa: SVEDLTSGGPYEQY
j_gene: TRBJ2-7
v_gene: TRBV29-1
d_gene: TRBD2

CDR3aa: ASSFPQASYEQY
j_gene: TRBJ2-7
v_gene: TRBV28
d_gene: .

CDR3aa: ASSPLEQQETQY
j_gene: TRBJ2-5
v_gene: TRBV27
d_gene: .

CDR3aa: SVEGTGGSGELF
j_gene: TRBJ2-2
v_gene: TRBV29-1
d_gene: TRBD1

CDR3aa: AWREGAGATEAF
j_gene: TRBJ1-1
v_gene: TRBV30
d_gene: TRBD1

CDR3aa: ASSPRQGRYEQY
j_gene: TRBJ2-7
v_gene: TRBV18
d_gene: TRBD1

CDR3aa: ASGEGGDEQY
j_gene: TRBJ2-7
v_gene: TRBV11-2
d_gene: .

CDR3aa: SVEVRGGAYEQF
j_gene: TRBJ2-1
v_gene: TRBV29-1
d_gene: .

CDR3aa: SAQEPGLAAYEQY
j_gene: TRBJ2-7
v_gene: TRBV29-1
d_gene: TRBD2

CDR3aa: ASSLEPAGQY
j_gene: TRBJ2-7
v_gene: TRBV7-9
d_gene: .

CDR3aa: ASSLGAEQF
j_gene: TRBJ2-1
v_gene: TRBV5-1
d_gene: .

CDR3aa: ASRTGVADTQY
j_gene: TRBJ2-3
v_gene: TRBV7-9
d_gene: TRBD1

CDR3aa: ASSLPQGQNTEAF
j_gene: TRBJ1-1
v_gene: TRBV7-9
d_gene: .

CDR3aa: ASSNPGQSSPLH
j_gene: TRBJ1-6
v_gene: TRBV27
d_gene: TRBD1

CDR3aa: ASSGPSYEQY
j_gene: TRBJ2-7
v_gene: TRBV27
d_gene: .

CDR3aa: ASSEGFGTH
j_gene: TRBJ2-5
v_gene: TRBV2
d_gene: .

CDR3aa: AWTWEGEDEAF
j_gene: TRBJ1-1
v_gene: TRBV30
d_gene: .

CDR3aa: ASSSGLVYGYT
j_gene: TRBJ1-2
v_gene: TRBV7-8
d_gene: .

CDR3aa: AWSIENTEAF
j_gene: TRBJ1-1
v_gene: TRBV30
d_gene: .

CDR3aa: SVEGDYEQY
j_gene: TRBJ2-7
v_gene: TRBV29-1
d_gene: .

CDR3aa: ASGLPGTEQF
j_gene: TRBJ2-1
v_gene: TRBV27
d_gene: .

CDR3aa: ASSSWTDSGANVLT
j_gene: TRBJ2-6
v_gene: TRBV28
d_gene: .

CDR3aa: ASSFGGKTQY
j_gene: TRBJ2-5
v_gene: TRBV28
d_gene: .

CDR3aa: ASSTDPMRTEAF
j_gene: TRBJ1-1
v_gene: TRBV7-6
d_gene: .

CDR3aa: SVEDVAGKVYEQY
j_gene: .
v_gene: TRBV29-1
d_gene: .

CDR3aa: ASSSTDSSGANVLT
j_gene: TRBJ2-6
v_gene: TRBV5-1
d_gene: .

CDR3aa: SVEERTSSVETQY
j_gene: TRBJ2-5
v_gene: TRBV29-1
d_gene: TRBD2

CDR3aa: ASSEWEETGANVLT
j_gene: TRBJ2-6
v_gene: TRBV25-1
d_gene: .

CDR3aa: ASSFGTSYEQY
j_gene: TRBJ2-7
v_gene: TRBV5-1
d_gene: .

CDR3aa: ASTQRGSSTDTQY
j_gene: TRBJ2-3
v_gene: TRBV7-2
d_gene: .

CDR3aa: ASMTREDTQY
j_gene: TRBJ2-3
v_gene: TRBV28
d_gene: .

CDR3aa: ASGTGGYGYT
j_gene: TRBJ1-2
v_gene: TRBV27
d_gene: TRBD1

CDR3aa: AWSRDKSSYNEQF
j_gene: TRBJ2-1
v_gene: TRBV30
d_gene: .

CDR3aa: ASSQVASKGYEQY
j_gene: TRBJ2-7
v_gene: TRBV4-3
d_gene: .

CDR3aa: ASSQGRSPYGYT
j_gene: TRBJ1-2
v_gene: TRBV4-2
d_gene: .

CDR3aa: ATSKRGLQETQY
j_gene: TRBJ2-5
v_gene: TRBV15
d_gene: .

CDR3aa: ASSGPGQEYQETQY
j_gene: TRBJ2-5
v_gene: TRBV11-2
d_gene: TRBD1

CDR3aa: ASSYKEYNEQF
j_gene: TRBJ2-1
v_gene: TRBV6-5
d_gene: .

CDR3aa: ASSSTPRDEQF
j_gene: TRBJ2-1
v_gene: TRBV11-2
d_gene: .

CDR3aa: AWSTVSFNTEAF
j_gene: TRBJ1-1
v_gene: TRBV30
d_gene: .

CDR3aa: SVSGANEQF
j_gene: TRBJ2-1
v_gene: TRBV29-1
d_gene: .

CDR3aa: ASSQKRGGYEQY
j_gene: TRBJ2-7
v_gene: TRBV14
d_gene: .

CDR3aa: ASSTRGLYT
j_gene: TRBJ1-2
v_gene: TRBV9
d_gene: .

CDR3aa: ASSLSGYEQY
j_gene: TRBJ2-7
v_gene: TRBV5-1
d_gene: .

CDR3aa: ASSLGYNTEAF
j_gene: TRBJ1-1
v_gene: TRBV5-6
d_gene: .